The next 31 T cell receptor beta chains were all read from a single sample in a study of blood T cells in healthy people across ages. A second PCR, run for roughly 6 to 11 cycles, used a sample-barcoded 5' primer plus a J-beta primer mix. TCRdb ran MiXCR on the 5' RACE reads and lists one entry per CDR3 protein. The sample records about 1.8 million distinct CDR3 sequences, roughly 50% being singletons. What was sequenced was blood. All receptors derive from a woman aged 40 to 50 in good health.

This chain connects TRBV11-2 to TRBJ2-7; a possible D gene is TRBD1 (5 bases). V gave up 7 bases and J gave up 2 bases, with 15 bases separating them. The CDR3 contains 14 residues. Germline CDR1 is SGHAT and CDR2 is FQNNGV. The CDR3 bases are TGTGCCAGCACCCTCGTTAGGGGTGCCTACGAGCAGTACTTC. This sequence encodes CASTLVRGAYEQYF.

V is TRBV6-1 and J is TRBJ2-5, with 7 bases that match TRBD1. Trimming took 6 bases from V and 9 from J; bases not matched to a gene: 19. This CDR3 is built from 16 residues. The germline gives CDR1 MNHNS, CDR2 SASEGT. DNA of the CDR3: TGTGCCAGCAGCCCCTCCCGACAGGGTGCCCTGCAGGCCCAGTACTTC. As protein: CASSPSRQGALQAQYF.

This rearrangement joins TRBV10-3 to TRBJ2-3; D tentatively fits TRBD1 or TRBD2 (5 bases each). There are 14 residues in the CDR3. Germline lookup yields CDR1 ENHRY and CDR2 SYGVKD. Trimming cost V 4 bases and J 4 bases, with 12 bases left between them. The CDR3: CAISAGGGADTQYF. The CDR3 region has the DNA TGTGCCATCAGTGCTGGGGGTGGGGCAGATACGCAGTATTTT.

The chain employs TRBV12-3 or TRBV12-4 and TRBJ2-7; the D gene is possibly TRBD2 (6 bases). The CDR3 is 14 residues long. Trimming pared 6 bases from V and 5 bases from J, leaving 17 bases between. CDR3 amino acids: CASRPQAGGHEQYF. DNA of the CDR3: TGTGCCAGCAGGCCACAGGCCGGAGGGCACGAGCAGTACTTC.

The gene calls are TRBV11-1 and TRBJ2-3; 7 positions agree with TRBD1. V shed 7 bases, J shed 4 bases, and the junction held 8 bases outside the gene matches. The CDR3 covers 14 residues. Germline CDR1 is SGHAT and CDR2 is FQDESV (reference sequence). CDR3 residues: CASTHEGAPDTQYF. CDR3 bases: TGTGCCAGCACCCATGAGGGGGCTCCAGATACGCAGTATTTT.

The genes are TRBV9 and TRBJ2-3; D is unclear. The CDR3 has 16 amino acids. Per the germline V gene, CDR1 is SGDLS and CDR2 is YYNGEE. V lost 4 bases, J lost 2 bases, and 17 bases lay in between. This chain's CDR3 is CASSPAVGPYTDTQYF. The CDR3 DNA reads TGTGCCAGCAGCCCCGCCGTCGGGCCGTACACAGATACGCAGTATTTT.

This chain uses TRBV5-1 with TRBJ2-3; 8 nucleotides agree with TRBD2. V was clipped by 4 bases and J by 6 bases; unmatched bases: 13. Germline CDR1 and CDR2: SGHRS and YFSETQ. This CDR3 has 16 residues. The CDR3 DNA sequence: TGCGCCAGCAGCCCCCAGGGGAGCGGGGGACTCGATACGCAGTATTTT. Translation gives CASSPQGSGGLDTQYF.

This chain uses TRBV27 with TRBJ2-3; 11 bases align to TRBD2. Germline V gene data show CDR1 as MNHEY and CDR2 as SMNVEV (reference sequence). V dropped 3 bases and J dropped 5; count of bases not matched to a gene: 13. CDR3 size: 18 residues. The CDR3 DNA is TGTGCCAGCAGTTTTTACCCCTTTAGCGGGGGGGCAGTAGATACGCAGTATTTT. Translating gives CASSFYPFSGGAVDTQYF.

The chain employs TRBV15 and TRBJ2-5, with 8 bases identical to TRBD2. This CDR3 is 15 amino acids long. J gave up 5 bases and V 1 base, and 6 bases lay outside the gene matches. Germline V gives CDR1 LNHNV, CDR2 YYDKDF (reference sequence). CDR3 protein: CATSRASGGVETQYF. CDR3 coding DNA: TGTGCCACCAGCAGAGCAAGCGGGGGAGTGGAGACCCAGTACTTC.

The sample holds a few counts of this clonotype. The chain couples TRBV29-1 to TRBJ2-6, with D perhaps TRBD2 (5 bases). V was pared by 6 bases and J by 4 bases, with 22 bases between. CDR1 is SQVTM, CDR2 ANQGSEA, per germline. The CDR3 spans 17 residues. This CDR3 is CSVESRGDLSGANVLTF. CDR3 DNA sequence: TGCAGCGTGGAGAGCCGGGGAGATCTGTCCGGGGCCAACGTCCTGACTTTC.

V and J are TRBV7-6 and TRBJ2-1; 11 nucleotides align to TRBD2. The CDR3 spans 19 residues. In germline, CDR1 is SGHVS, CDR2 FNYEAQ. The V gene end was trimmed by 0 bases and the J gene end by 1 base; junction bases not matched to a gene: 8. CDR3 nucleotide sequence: TGTGCCAGCAGCTTAGCTGCTAGCGGGGGGCCCGCTTCCTACAATGAGCAGTTCTTC. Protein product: CASSLAASGGPASYNEQFF. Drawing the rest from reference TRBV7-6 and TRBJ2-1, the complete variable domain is GAGVSQSPRYKVTKRGQDVALRCDPISGHVSLYWYRQALGQGPEFLTYFNYEAQQDKSGLPNDRFSAERPEGSISTLTIQRTEQRDSAMYRCASSLAASGGPASYNEQFFGPGTRLTVL.

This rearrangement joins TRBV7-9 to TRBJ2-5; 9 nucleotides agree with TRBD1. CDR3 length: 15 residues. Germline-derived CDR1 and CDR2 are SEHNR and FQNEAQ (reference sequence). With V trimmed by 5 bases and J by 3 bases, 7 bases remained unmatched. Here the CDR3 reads CASSPRTGVKETQYF. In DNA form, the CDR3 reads TGTGCCAGCAGCCCCCGGACAGGGGTAAAAGAGACCCAGTACTTC.

CDR3 in amino acids: CASSYSRTGDNSPLHF. The CDR3, as DNA: TGTGCCAGCAGTTACTCCCGGACAGGGGATAATTCACCCCTCCACTTT. J is TRBJ1-6 and V is TRBV6-5; the match to TRBD1 covers 9 bases. Germline V CDR1 and CDR2: MNHEY, SVGAGI. The CDR3 covers 16 residues. The junction had 2 bases not matched to a gene; V was cut back by 0 bases and J by 5 bases.

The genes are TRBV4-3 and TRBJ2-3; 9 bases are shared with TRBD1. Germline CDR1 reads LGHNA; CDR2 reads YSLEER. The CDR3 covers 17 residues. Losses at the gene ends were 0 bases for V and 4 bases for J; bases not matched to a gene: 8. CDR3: CASSQDSGGTGPDTQYF. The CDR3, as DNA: TGCGCCAGCAGCCAAGATAGTGGCGGGACAGGGCCAGATACGCAGTATTTT.

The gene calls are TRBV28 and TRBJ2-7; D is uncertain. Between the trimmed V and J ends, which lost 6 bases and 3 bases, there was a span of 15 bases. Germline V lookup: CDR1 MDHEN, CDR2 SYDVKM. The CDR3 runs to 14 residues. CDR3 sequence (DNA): TGTGCCAGCAGCCCCCACGCAGCGCACTACGAGCAGTACTTC. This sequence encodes CASSPHAAHYEQYF.

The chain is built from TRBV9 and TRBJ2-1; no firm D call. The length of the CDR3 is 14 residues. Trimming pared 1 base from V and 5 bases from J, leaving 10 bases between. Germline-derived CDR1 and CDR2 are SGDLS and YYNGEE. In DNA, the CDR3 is TGTGCCAGCAGCGTAAGGTCACCAAACAATGAGCAGTTCTTC. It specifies CASSVRSPNNEQFF.

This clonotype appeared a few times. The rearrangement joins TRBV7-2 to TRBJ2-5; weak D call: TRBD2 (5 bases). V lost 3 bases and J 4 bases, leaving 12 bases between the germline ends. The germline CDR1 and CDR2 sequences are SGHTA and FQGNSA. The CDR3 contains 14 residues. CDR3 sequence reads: CASSFRRTPETQYF. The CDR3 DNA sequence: TGTGCCAGCAGCTTTAGGCGGACTCCAGAGACCCAGTACTTC.

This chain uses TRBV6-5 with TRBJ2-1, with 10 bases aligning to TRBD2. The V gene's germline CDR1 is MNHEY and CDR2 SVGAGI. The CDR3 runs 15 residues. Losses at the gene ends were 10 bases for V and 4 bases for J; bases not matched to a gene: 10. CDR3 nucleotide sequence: TGTGCCACCAACACGCTAGCGGGGGTTTACAATGAGCAGTTCTTC. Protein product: CATNTLAGVYNEQFF.

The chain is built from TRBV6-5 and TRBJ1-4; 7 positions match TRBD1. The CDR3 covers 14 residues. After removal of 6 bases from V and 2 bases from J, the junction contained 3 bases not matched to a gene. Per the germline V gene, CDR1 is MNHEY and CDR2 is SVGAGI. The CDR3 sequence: CASRATGTNEKLFF. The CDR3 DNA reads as TGTGCCAGCAGGGCGACAGGGACTAATGAAAAACTGTTTTTT.

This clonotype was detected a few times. Here the CDR3 DNA reads TGCGCCAGCAGCAACCCTGGGGAGAAGGGGCATGGCTACACCTTC. Residues: CASSNPGEKGHGYTF. The J gene is TRBJ1-2, the V gene TRBV4-1, with D perhaps matching TRBD1 (5 bases). The germline gives CDR1 MGHRA, CDR2 YSYEKL. Deletions cut 5 bases from V and 6 bases from J, with 19 bases between. CDR3 length: 15 amino acids.

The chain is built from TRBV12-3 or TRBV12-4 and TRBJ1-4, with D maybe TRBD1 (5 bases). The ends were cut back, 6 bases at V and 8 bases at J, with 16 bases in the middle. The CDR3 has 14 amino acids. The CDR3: CASSPTQTVEKLFF. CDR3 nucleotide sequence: TGTGCCAGCAGCCCAACCCAGACAGTCGAAAAACTGTTTTTT.

The CDR3 DNA follows: TGTGCCATCAGTGGGGACGGCATCACTGAAGCTTTCTTT. Translation gives CAISGDGITEAFF. J is TRBJ1-1 and V is TRBV10-3; possibly TRBD1 for D (5 bases). Germline V gene data show CDR1 as ENHRY and CDR2 as SYGVKD. Trimming removed 4 bases from V and 4 bases from J, with 10 bases in between. There are 13 residues in the CDR3.

As DNA, the CDR3 is TGTGCCAGCAGCCCGACGACGGTCTACGAGCAGTACTTC. Its translation: CASSPTTVYEQYF. The chain combines TRBV7-2 with TRBJ2-7; D gene uncertain. The CDR3 spans 13 residues. The V end lost 5 bases, the J end lost 3 bases, and 11 bases lay between the germline ends. Germline V gene sequence: CDR1 SGHTA, CDR2 FQGNSA.

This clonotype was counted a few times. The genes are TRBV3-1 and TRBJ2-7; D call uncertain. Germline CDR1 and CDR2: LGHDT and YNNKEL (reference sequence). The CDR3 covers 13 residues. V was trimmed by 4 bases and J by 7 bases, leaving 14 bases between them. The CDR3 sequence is CASSPSYDGEQYF. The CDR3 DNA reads TGTGCCAGCAGCCCATCTTACGACGGGGAGCAGTACTTC.

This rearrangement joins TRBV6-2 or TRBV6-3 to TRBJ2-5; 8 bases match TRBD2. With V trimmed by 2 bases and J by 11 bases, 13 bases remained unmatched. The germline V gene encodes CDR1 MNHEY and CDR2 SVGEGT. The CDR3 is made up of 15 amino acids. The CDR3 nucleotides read TGTGCCAGCAGTTACGGGGCGGGAGGAGGGAGTGAGCAGTACTTC. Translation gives CASSYGAGGGSEQYF.

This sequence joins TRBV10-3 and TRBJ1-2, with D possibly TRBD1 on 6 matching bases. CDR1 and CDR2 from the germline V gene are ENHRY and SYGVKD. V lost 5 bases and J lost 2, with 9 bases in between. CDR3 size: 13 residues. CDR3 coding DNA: TGTGCCATCAGTCAAACAGGGAACTATGGCTACACCTTC. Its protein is CAISQTGNYGYTF.

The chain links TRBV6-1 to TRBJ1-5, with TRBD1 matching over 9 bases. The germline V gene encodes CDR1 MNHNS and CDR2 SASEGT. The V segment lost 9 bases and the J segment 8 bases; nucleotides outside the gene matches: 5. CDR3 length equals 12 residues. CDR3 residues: CASYRGLEPQHF. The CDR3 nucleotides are TGTGCCAGTTACAGGGGGCTGGAGCCCCAGCATTTT.

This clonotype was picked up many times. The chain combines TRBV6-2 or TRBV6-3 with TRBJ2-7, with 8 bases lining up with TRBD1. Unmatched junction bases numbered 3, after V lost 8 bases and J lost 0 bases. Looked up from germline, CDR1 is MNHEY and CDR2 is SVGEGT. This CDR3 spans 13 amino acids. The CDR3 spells CASRTGSSYEQYF. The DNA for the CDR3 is TGTGCCAGCCGGACAGGGAGCTCCTACGAGCAGTACTTC.

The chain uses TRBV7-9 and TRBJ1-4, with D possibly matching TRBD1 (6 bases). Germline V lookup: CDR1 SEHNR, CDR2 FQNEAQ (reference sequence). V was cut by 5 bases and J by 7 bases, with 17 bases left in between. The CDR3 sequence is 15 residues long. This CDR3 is CASSPEGGWSEKLFF. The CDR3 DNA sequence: TGTGCCAGCAGCCCCGAGGGGGGATGGAGTGAAAAACTGTTTTTT.

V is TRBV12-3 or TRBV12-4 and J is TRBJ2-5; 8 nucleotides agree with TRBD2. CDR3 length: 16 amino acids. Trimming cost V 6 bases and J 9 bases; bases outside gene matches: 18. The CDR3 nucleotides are TGTGCCAGCAGCCCCCATGCGGGGGGTGCCCCCCAGGCCCAGTACTTC. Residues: CASSPHAGGAPQAQYF.

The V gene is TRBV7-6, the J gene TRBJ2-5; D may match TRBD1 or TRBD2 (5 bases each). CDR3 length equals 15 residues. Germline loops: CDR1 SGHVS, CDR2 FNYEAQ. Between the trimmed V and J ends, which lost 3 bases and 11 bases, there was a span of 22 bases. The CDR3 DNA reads TGTGCCAGCAGCTTCGGGGCGGAGAGGTTTGGAGAGCAGTACTTC. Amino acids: CASSFGAERFGEQYF.